A selection of T cell receptor beta chains follows, all from one sample in a study of OX40 agonist ivuxolimab in advanced cancers. Assay: immunoSEQ multiplex PCR; the TCRdb copy retains only in-frame clones and omits some. Here the sample spans approximately 60,000 clones, 84% being singletons. Sequences were derived from CD4+ or CD8+ T cells sorted from blood, sampled in a trial of the OX40 agonist ivuxolimab. The receptors were sampled from an adult with an advanced solid tumor such as melanoma, head and neck, liver or kidney cancer. Each CDR3 is given with its conserved first and last residue. D genes are given only for firm matches. Clone size is not always given. Where it is, it says once, few, many or a class for expanded clones.

CDR3 length,D gene,J gene,V gene,clone size,CDR3 DNA,CDR3 protein
16,-,TRBJ2-2,TRBV6-5,-,TGTGCCAGCAGTTACTCGGGTCTTAGCTGGGCCGGGGAGCTGTTTTTT,CASSYSGLSWAGELFF
15,TRBD1,TRBJ1-1,TRBV18,-,TGTGCCAGCTCACGACCGACAGGGACGAACACTGAAGCTTTCTTT,CASSRPTGTNTEAFF
15,TRBD1,TRBJ2-1,TRBV7-7,-,TGTGCCAGCAGCTTAGGGATTGGACAGGGGCTTGAGCAGTTCTTC,CASSLGIGQGLEQFF
14,-,TRBJ1-6,TRBV19,few,TGTGCCAGTAGTGGAGCAGGGCTTAATTCACCCCTCCACTTT,CASSGAGLNSPLHF
18,TRBD2,TRBJ2-7,TRBV5-1,-,TGCGCCAGCAGCTTGGACAGGGCGACTAGCGGGGGTCCCTACGAGCAGTACTTC,CASSLDRATSGGPYEQYF
14,-,TRBJ1-5,TRBV12-5,-,TGTGCTAGTGGTTTGGGGACACTTAATCAGCCCCAGCATTTT,CASGLGTLNQPQHF
10,-,TRBJ1-4,TRBV6-6,-,TGTGCCAGCAGTTATGAAAAACTGTTTTTT,CASSYEKLFF
14,-,TRBJ2-5,TRBV5-4,-,TGTGCCAGCAGCCCCCGGGACTCCAAAGAGACCCAGTACTTC,CASSPRDSKETQYF
16,TRBD1,TRBJ2-7,TRBV7-8,-,TGTGCCAGCAGCTTACGAGGACAGGGCCACCTTTACGAGCAGTACTTC,CASSLRGQGHLYEQYF
15,TRBD2,TRBJ2-1,TRBV30,once,TGTGCCTGGACTGTGGGGCTAGCGGGATTGTATGAGCAGTTCTTC,CAWTVGLAGLYEQFF
14,TRBD2,TRBJ2-2,TRBV5-1,-,TGCGCCAGCCAAAGCGGGGGGAACACCGGGGAGCTGTTTTTT,CASQSGGNTGELFF
12,-,TRBJ1-4,TRBV5-6,-,TGTGCCAGCAGCTCACTAATTGAAAAACTGTTTTTT,CASSSLIEKLFF
15,TRBD1,TRBJ2-2,TRBV6-1,-,TGTGCCAGCAGGACGGACAGGCAGAACACCGGGGAGCTGTTTTTT,CASRTDRQNTGELFF
13,TRBD1,TRBJ1-1,TRBV10-3,-,TGTGCCACGAAGACAGGGGATGGCACTGAAGCTTTCTTT,CATKTGDGTEAFF
13,-,TRBJ2-2,TRBV9,once,TGTGCCAGCAACGGGGGTTACACCGGGGAGCTGTTTTTT,CASNGGYTGELFF
13,-,TRBJ1-2,TRBV29-1,once,TGCAGCGTGAGTGATTTGGAGGATTATGGCTACACCTTC,CSVSDLEDYGYTF
13,TRBD1,TRBJ1-1,TRBV7-9,once,TGTGCCAGCAGCTATGGACAGGGTCTTGAAGCTTTCTTT,CASSYGQGLEAFF
13,TRBD2,TRBJ2-5,TRBV2,-,TGTGCCACAGGGGCGGGGGGTTTCGAGACCCAGTACTTC,CATGAGGFETQYF
15,TRBD1,TRBJ2-7,TRBV2,-,TGTGCCAGCAGCGGGGACAGTGTTAGCTCCTACGAGCAGTACTTC,CASSGDSVSSYEQYF
11,-,TRBJ1-2,TRBV7-9,-,TGTGCCAGCAGCAACAGGGATGGCTACACCTTC,CASSNRDGYTF
13,TRBD1,TRBJ2-3,TRBV29-1,-,TGCAGCGCCGGGACAGGGGGACCAGATACGCAGTATTTT,CSAGTGGPDTQYF
12,-,TRBJ1-5,TRBV6-1,few,TGTGCCAGCAGTCGGGGTAATCAGCCCCAGCATTTT,CASSRGNQPQHF
15,-,TRBJ2-1,TRBV6-5,-,TGTGCCAGCAGTTACTCTCCTCGCTCCTACAATGAGCAGTTCTTC,CASSYSPRSYNEQFF
18,-,TRBJ1-5,TRBV4-1,-,TGCGCCAGCAGCCTATTAGGAGGGGCGGGTTACAACAATCAGCCCCAGCATTTT,CASSLLGGAGYNNQPQHF
18,-,TRBJ1-5,TRBV5-4,-,TGTGCCAGCAGCTTGGGGGGACCCGGACAGAATAGCAATCAGCCCCAGCATTTT,CASSLGGPGQNSNQPQHF
15,TRBD1,TRBJ1-5,TRBV28,-,TGTGCCAGCAGTTACCGGGACAGGGGCTATCAGCCCCAGCATTTT,CASSYRDRGYQPQHF
15,-,TRBJ1-2,TRBV5-1,once,TGCGCCAGCAGCTTGGAGGGCATACTTAACTATGGCTACACCTTC,CASSLEGILNYGYTF
16,TRBD1,TRBJ2-1,TRBV7-9,-,TGTGCCAGCAGCTCACCCGGGACAGGGGCCTCCAATGAGCAGTTCTTC,CASSSPGTGASNEQFF
13,-,TRBJ1-3,TRBV9,-,TGTGCCAGCAGCGTAGGCTCTGGAAACACCATATATTTT,CASSVGSGNTIYF
14,-,TRBJ2-4,TRBV10-2,-,TGCGCCAGCAGTCTGTCCGGGGGAGAAAACATTCAGTACTTC,CASSLSGGENIQYF
16,TRBD2,TRBJ2-7,TRBV27,once,TGTGCCAGCAGTTTAGGGGGGGTTATCATCCCTTACGAGCAGTACTTC,CASSLGGVIIPYEQYF
12,-,TRBJ1-2,TRBV18,-,TGTGCCAGCTCACGGGACGGCTATGGCTACACCTTC,CASSRDGYGYTF
12,TRBD1,TRBJ2-7,TRBV12-5,few,TGTGCTAGTGGTATGGGACAGGACGAGCAGTACTTC,CASGMGQDEQYF
11,-,TRBJ1-1,TRBV30,few,TGTGCCTGGAGTATCAGGGCTGAAGCTTTCTTT,CAWSIRAEAFF
15,TRBD1,TRBJ2-2,TRBV27,once,TGTGCCAGCAGTCTCCGGACAGGGGGGGACGGGGAGCTGTTTTTT,CASSLRTGGDGELFF
14,-,TRBJ1-2,TRBV27,-,TGTGCCAGCAGTTTCACAGGGAAGGGGTATGGCTACACCTTC,CASSFTGKGYGYTF
15,-,TRBJ2-3,TRBV5-1,-,TGCGCCAGCAGCTTGGCCGTGAAGGTTCCAGATACGCAGTATTTT,CASSLAVKVPDTQYF
16,TRBD1,TRBJ2-2,TRBV2,-,TGTGCCAGCAGTGAAGAAGGGGACAGAAACACCGGGGAGCTGTTTTTT,CASSEEGDRNTGELFF
17,-,TRBJ1-5,TRBV28,once,TGTGCCAGCACTAGGTCCCTGGACCTGAGAGGGAATCAGCCCCAGCATTTT,CASTRSLDLRGNQPQHF
14,-,TRBJ2-7,TRBV2,-,TGTGCCAGCAGACTCCAGGGACAAGCCTACGAGCAGTACTTC,CASRLQGQAYEQYF
13,-,TRBJ1-1,TRBV5-1,few,TGCGCCAGCAGCTTGCATTCAGGTACTGAAGCTTTCTTT,CASSLHSGTEAFF
10,-,TRBJ1-2,TRBV2,-,TGTGCCAGCAGAATGGTTGGCTACACCTTC,CASRMVGYTF
13,-,TRBJ2-5,TRBV29-1,-,TGCAGCACCGACGGGGGCCTTCAAGAGACCCAGTACTTC,CSTDGGLQETQYF
16,TRBD2,TRBJ2-5,TRBV7-6,-,TGTGCCAGCAGCCCCGACAGCGGGGGGGTTGAAGAGACCCAGTACTTC,CASSPDSGGVEETQYF
13,-,TRBJ2-5,TRBV7-2,-,TGTGCCAGCAGCCCTAAGTACCAAGAGACCCAGTACTTC,CASSPKYQETQYF
16,TRBD2,TRBJ2-1,TRBV5-4,-,TGTGCCAGCAGCTTGGGCCGCGGGGGGGCTTACAATGAGCAGTTCTTC,CASSLGRGGAYNEQFF
14,-,TRBJ2-3,TRBV29-1,-,TGCAGCGTCAACGAGAGGGCCTTAGGTTCTACGCAGTATTTT,CSVNERALGSTQYF
14,-,TRBJ2-2,TRBV2,-,TGTGCCAGCAGTTCGCAGGGGCGCGCCGGGGAGCTGTTTTTT,CASSSQGRAGELFF
11,-,TRBJ2-7,TRBV6-5,-,TGTGCCAGCAGTGACGAGGGTGAGCAGTACTTC,CASSDEGEQYF
16,-,TRBJ2-2,TRBV7-7,-,TGTGCCAGCAGCTTTGGACTCCCCCCCGACGACGGGGAGCTGTTTTTT,CASSFGLPPDDGELFF
13,-,TRBJ2-7,TRBV11-3,-,TGTGCCAGCAGCTTAAAACAAGCCTACGAGCAGTACTTC,CASSLKQAYEQYF
17,-,TRBJ2-6,TRBV10-3,few,TGTGCCATCAGGGGAGGACAGGCCCGCTCTGGGGCCAACGTCCTGACTTTC,CAIRGGQARSGANVLTF
14,TRBD1,TRBJ2-7,TRBV5-1,few,TGCGCCAGCCACCGGGACAGCCAAACCTACGAGCAGTACTTC,CASHRDSQTYEQYF
16,-,TRBJ2-5,TRBV4-1,-,TGCGCCAGCAGCCGGCTTATCAGCGGGTACGGGGAGACCCAGTACTTC,CASSRLISGYGETQYF
15,TRBD1,TRBJ1-3,TRBV27,-,TGTGCCAGCAGTCCCGGGACAGGGGTTGGAAACACCATATATTTT,CASSPGTGVGNTIYF
12,-,TRBJ1-2,TRBV2,-,TGTGCCAGCAGTGAAAGGGTTCCCGGCTACACCTTC,CASSERVPGYTF
15,-,TRBJ1-1,TRBV7-9,-,TGTGCCAGCAGCTTAGAGAGACTGCTGAACACTGAAGCTTTCTTT,CASSLERLLNTEAFF
16,-,TRBJ1-3,TRBV9,-,TGTGCCAGCAGCACGAGCGACAGCTTCTCTGGAAACACCATATATTTT,CASSTSDSFSGNTIYF